This TCR beta chain is from a study of blood T cells in healthy people across ages. Germline V gene lookup returns CDR1 SGHRS and CDR2 YFSETQ. V was trimmed by 0 bases and J by 6 bases, leaving 16 bases between them. This CDR3 comprises 16 residues. Study conclusions and caveats: Diversity was higher, and naive CD4+ cells more numerous, in long-lived donors than in aged donors. Expanded clonotype changes were possibly confounded by unknown donor CMV status.

A sample-barcoded 5' primer and a J-beta primer mix were used in a second PCR of about 7 to 12 cycles. Each cDNA molecule was tagged by a template-switch adaptor with 12 random nucleotides. TCRdb recomputed calls from the 5' RACE reads with MiXCR, one row per CDR3 protein. The data hold roughly 2 million distinct CDR3 sequences, with roughly 52% observed a single time. This clonotype was picked up a small number of times. No antigen is known for it. Each sample had at least 6.5 million PBMCs isolated. The source material was blood. V gene TRBV5-1 combines with J gene TRBJ2-4; D may be TRBD2 (8 bases). The clonotype was recovered from a woman between 35 and 50 years old in good health. Written as DNA, the CDR3 is TGCGCCAGCAGCTTGGCGGGACTAGGGGGCCGAAACATTCAGTACTTC. It codes for CASSLAGLGGRNIQYF.